This T cell receptor beta chain was identified during a study of blood T cells in healthy people across ages. Study-level information: In model experiments, template switching was able to capture about one barcoded beta molecule for every two T cells that were present. Study-level results: Whereas aged donors had fewer naive CD4+ cells, long-lived donors had more of them and higher diversity. Older age coincided with a roughly linear decline in TCR beta diversity per million T cells.

A word on this clonotype: Its antigen is currently unknown.

The second PCR ran roughly 7 to 11 cycles with a sample-barcoded 5' primer and J-beta primers. TCRdb processed the 5' RACE reads anew with MiXCR; each CDR3 protein has one entry. The repertoire holds 700,000 to 900,000 distinct CDR3 sequences, with around 24% as singletons. The CDR3 contains 15 residues. Germline-derived CDR1 and CDR2 are MNHNS and SASEGT. A further study also used this sample, focusing on T cells of mothers and their children. This second report adds: Inherited differences only slightly affect thymic shaping of TCR recombination output.

This sequence joins TRBV6-1 and TRBJ2-5, with D perhaps matching TRBD2 (5 bases). The J call may be wrong; the DNA end is better matched by TRBJ2-7. The clonotype comes from a boy between 10 and 17 years old in good health. Sequenced input: blood. This CDR3 reads CASSATSGSFYEQYF. The CDR3 DNA reads TGTGCCAGCAGTGCCACCAGCGGAAGTTTCTACGAGCAGTACTTC.